The 25 T cell receptor beta chains below come from one sample, sequenced in a study of cytomegalovirus exposure and HLA in healthy donors. PCR primers comprised 60 Vbeta and 13 Jbeta primers. This table comes from immunoSEQ multiplex PCR, and its TCRdb copy is limited to in-frame clones, with some not included. The table records a few hundred thousand clones, around 81% of them present only once. The sequenced material came from PBMCs. These receptors all stem from a woman aged 45-60 years in good health and CMV-seropositive.

The rearrangement links TRBV11-1 to TRBJ2-7; TRBD1 matches at 7 bases. The length of the CDR3 is 13 residues. Germline CDR1 SGHAT, CDR2 FQDESV (reference sequence). Trimming took 5 bases from V and 5 from J; bases not matched to a gene: 6. The CDR3 sequence is CASSRGGGHEQYF. CDR3 DNA sequence: TGTGCCAGCAGCCGAGGGGGCGGCCACGAGCAGTACTTC.

The chain joins TRBV7-3 to TRBJ1-1, with D perhaps matching TRBD1 (5 bases). The CDR3 has 13 residues. Trimming left V 6 bases short and J 3 bases short, with 11 bases between. Germline CDR1 is SGHTA and CDR2 is FQGTGA. CDR3: CASRPSGDTEAFF. The CDR3 region has the DNA TGTGCCAGCAGACCCTCGGGGGACACTGAAGCTTTCTTT.

The chain carries TRBV10-2 and TRBJ2-1; 8 bases are a match to TRBD2. V trimming: 4 bases; J trimming: 4 bases; junction bases outside the gene matches: 3. Germline CDR1 WSHSY, CDR2 SAAADI. The CDR3 is 14 residues long. CDR3 protein: CASSVAGGYNEQFF. Here the CDR3 DNA reads TGCGCCAGCAGTGTTGCGGGGGGTTACAATGAGCAGTTCTTC.

V gene TRBV4-1 combines with J gene TRBJ1-6; weak D call: TRBD1 (6 bases). The CDR3 length is 16 residues. Germline V gene data show CDR1 as MGHRA and CDR2 as YSYEKL. Trimming left V 5 bases short and J 8 bases short, with 19 bases between. The CDR3 DNA follows: TGCGCCAGCAGCACGCCGACAGGTGGCGGTGATTCACCCCTCCACTTT. Translating gives CASSTPTGGGDSPLHF.

This clone was counted between two and nine times. The chain is built from TRBV5-6 and TRBJ2-7, with D tentatively TRBD1 (6 bases). V was clipped by 4 bases and J by 2 bases, with 10 bases between them. CDR1 is SGHDT, CDR2 YYEEEE, per germline. The CDR3 contains 13 residues. In nucleotides, the CDR3 is TGTGCCAGCAGCCTACAGGGAACCTACGAGCAGTACTTC. Residues: CASSLQGTYEQYF.

This clone was seen only once. V usage is TRBV5-4 and J usage is TRBJ2-5; TRBD1 matches at 8 bases. The J call may be mistaken, given a closer DNA end match to TRBJ2-7. Looked up from germline, CDR1 is SGHNT and CDR2 is YYREEE (reference sequence). CDR3 size: 15 residues. The CDR3 bases are TGTGCCAGCAGCTTGTCGAGACAGGGGTCCGACGAGCAGTACTTC. Translating gives CASSLSRQGSDEQYF.

This clone showed up just a few times. The chain couples TRBV6-5 to TRBJ2-7; 7 bases match TRBD1. Unmatched junction bases numbered 7, after V lost 6 bases and J lost 2 bases. In germline, CDR1 is MNHEY, CDR2 SVGAGI. This CDR3 contains 14 residues. In DNA form, the CDR3 reads TGTGCCAGCAGCCGGTCCGGACAGGCCTACGAGCAGTACTTC. Its protein product is CASSRSGQAYEQYF.

CDR3 DNA sequence: TGTGCCAGCAGTTTACGGGGGACAGAAGAGCAGTACTTC. It translates to CASSLRGTEEQYF. The chain combines TRBV6-5 with TRBJ2-7, with D perhaps matching TRBD1 (7 bases). Germline CDR1 and CDR2: MNHEY and SVGAGI. Trimming left V 4 bases short and J 7 bases short, with 14 bases between. The CDR3 contains 13 residues.

The chain carries TRBV14 and TRBJ1-2; 7 bases are shared with TRBD1. J was trimmed by 0 bases and V by 0 bases; bases with no gene match: 10. There are 18 residues in the CDR3. The germline V gene has CDR1 SGHDN and CDR2 FVKESK. The CDR3 reads CASSQDPTGRLTNYGYTF. As DNA, the CDR3 is TGTGCCAGCAGCCAAGACCCGACAGGGAGGTTGACTAACTATGGCTACACCTTC.

The chain couples TRBV7-9 to TRBJ2-5; 7 positions agree with TRBD1. V was clipped by 2 bases and J by 9 bases; unmatched bases: 18. CDR3 length: 17 amino acids. The germline gives CDR1 SEHNR, CDR2 FQNEAQ (reference sequence). Here the CDR3 reads CASSLRLAAGGPPAQYF. The CDR3 region has the DNA TGTGCCAGCAGCTTAAGGCTCGCGGCAGGGGGACCCCCAGCCCAGTACTTC.

CDR3 loop: CASSVEESDTQYF. The CDR3 region has the DNA TGTGCCAGCAGTGTCGAGGAGTCAGATACGCAGTATTTT. J is TRBJ2-3 and V is TRBV6-4; D gene uncertain. Per the germline V gene, CDR1 is MRHNA and CDR2 is SNTAGT. This CDR3 comprises 13 residues. The germline V and J ends were trimmed by 4 bases and 4 bases, with 9 bases remaining between them.

This chain uses TRBV30 with TRBJ1-6; 9 positions match TRBD1. With V trimmed by 4 bases and J by 4 bases, 5 bases remained unmatched. The CDR3 length is 15 residues. Germline assignment: CDR1 GTSNPN and CDR2 SVGIG (reference sequence). The CDR3 DNA is TGTGCCTGGATCGCGACAGGGGGTTATAATTCACCCCTCCACTTT. Protein sequence: CAWIATGGYNSPLHF.

V usage is TRBV7-9 and J usage is TRBJ2-5; 8 positions match TRBD2. CDR3 size: 15 residues. V lost 5 bases and J lost 5; bases outside the gene matches: 10. Germline V gene lookup returns CDR1 SEHNR and CDR2 FQNEAQ (reference sequence). The CDR3: CASSLNSGGQETQYF. CDR3 nucleotide sequence: TGTGCCAGCAGCCTCAATTCGGGGGGGCAGGAGACCCAGTACTTC.

CDR3 DNA: TGTGCCAGTAGCCCCAGAGGGTATTATGGCTACACCTTC. Protein: CASSPRGYYGYTF. This chain uses TRBV19 with TRBJ1-2, with D unresolved. Germline assignment: CDR1 LNHDA and CDR2 SQIVND (reference sequence). The V gene lost 6 bases and the J gene lost 5 bases, with 13 bases spanning the gap. The CDR3 is made up of 13 amino acids.

The V call is TRBV4-1, the J call TRBJ1-5; possibly TRBD1 for D (5 bases). V was cut by 7 bases and J by 2 bases, with 15 bases left in between. The CDR3 consists of 15 residues. Germline CDR1 and CDR2: MGHRA and YSYEKL. The CDR3 loop is CASKDSPSGNQPQHF. Here the CDR3 DNA reads TGCGCCAGCAAAGACAGTCCCAGCGGCAATCAGCCCCAGCATTTT.

The gene calls are TRBV2 and TRBJ1-2; no reliable D call. Germline V lookup: CDR1 SNHLY, CDR2 FYNNEI. The CDR3 loop spans 13 amino acids. Trimming stripped 5 bases from V and 8 bases from J, with 15 bases between. This chain's CDR3 is CASSYHAPRGYTF. The CDR3 DNA follows: TGTGCCAGCAGTTATCACGCGCCTCGGGGCTACACCTTC.

Comment on this clone: One end of the junction fails to match germline, which may point to a read error. The rearrangement links TRBV7-9 to TRBJ1-5; a possible D gene is TRBD1 (5 bases). Germline CDR1 is SEHNR and CDR2 is FQNEAQ (reference sequence). The CDR3 length is 13 residues. CDR3 nucleotides: TGTTCCAGCAGCCCAGGGCAAAATCAGCCCCAGCATTTT. Translation gives CSSSPGQNQPQHF.

V and J are TRBV4-1 and TRBJ1-2; 7 bases match TRBD1. Germline values: CDR1 MGHRA, CDR2 YSYEKL. CDR3 size: 17 residues. After removal of 0 bases from V and 5 bases from J, the junction contained 12 bases not matched to a gene. The CDR3 protein is CASSQDLRGQTIYGYTF. The CDR3 coding sequence is TGCGCCAGCAGCCAAGATCTCAGGGGACAGACTATTTATGGCTACACCTTC.

The rearrangement links TRBV5-1 to TRBJ1-2; TRBD1 agrees at 10 bases. This CDR3 is built from 16 residues. The J segment lost 8 bases and the V segment lost 0 bases, leaving 10 bases of the junction unmatched. Germline CDR1 is SGHRS and CDR2 is YFSETQ. The CDR3 loop is CASSLVPDRGQEGYTF. DNA of the CDR3: TGCGCCAGCAGCTTGGTCCCCGACAGGGGGCAAGAGGGCTACACCTTC. Looking up the rest from reference TRBV5-1 and TRBJ1-2 gives the full variable domain: KAGVTQTPRYLIKTRGQQVTLSCSPISGHRSVSWYQQTPGQGLQFLFEYFSETQRNKGNFPGRFSGRQFSNSRSEMNVSTLELGDSALYLCASSLVPDRGQEGYTFGSGTRLTVV.

The rearrangement uses TRBV6-1 and TRBJ2-7; TRBD2 agrees at 7 bases. CDR1 is MNHNS and CDR2 is SASEGT in the germline V gene. V lost 7 bases and J lost 4; bases outside the gene matches: 7. The CDR3 consists of 13 residues. CDR3 loop: CASTSPGGYEQYF. CDR3 nucleotides: TGTGCCAGCACCTCCCCGGGGGGTTACGAGCAGTACTTC.

The chain joins TRBV19 to TRBJ2-5, with 7 bases fitting TRBD2. From germline, CDR1 is LNHDA and CDR2 SQIVND (reference sequence). The CDR3 loop spans 16 amino acids. Germline trimming cut 5 bases from V and 2 bases from J; bases unmatched to any gene: 11. CDR3 nucleotides: TGTGCCAGTAGTGATCACGTTGGGGGGGTACAAGAGACCCAGTACTTC. It encodes CASSDHVGGVQETQYF.

The chain couples TRBV28 to TRBJ1-4; D not certain. CDR3 size: 17 residues. Germline CDR1 and CDR2: MDHEN and SYDVKM. Deletions cut 6 bases from V and 4 bases from J, with 21 bases between. CDR3 residues: CASRTAGGGYLNEKLFF. DNA for the CDR3: TGTGCCAGCAGAACAGCGGGCGGCGGCTACCTTAATGAAAAACTGTTTTTT.

The chain joins TRBV28 to TRBJ1-3; 8 bases agree with TRBD1. The CDR3 consists of 17 residues. With V trimmed by 3 bases and J by 0 bases, 7 bases remained unmatched. Germline V gene lookup returns CDR1 MDHEN and CDR2 SYDVKM. The CDR3 is CASSFSGTGVSGNTIYF. The CDR3 DNA sequence: TGTGCCAGCAGTTTCTCCGGGACAGGAGTCTCTGGAAACACCATATATTTT.

V and J are TRBV29-1 and TRBJ1-4, with D perhaps matching TRBD1 (5 bases). Germline CDR1 is SQVTM and CDR2 is ANQGSEA. V was clipped by 6 bases and J by 8 bases, with 13 bases between them. The CDR3 consists of 12 residues. Written as DNA, the CDR3 is TGCAGCGTAACCAGGGAGGGCGAAAAACTGTTTTTT. Protein: CSVTREGEKLFF.

In DNA form, the CDR3 reads TGTGCCAGCAGTTCACCAGGGGCAGAAACTTACGAGCAGTACTTC. Its protein product is CASSSPGAETYEQYF. The chain has TRBV27 and TRBJ2-7; the D gene is possibly TRBD1 (6 bases). The germline V and J ends were trimmed by 4 bases and 4 bases, with 17 bases remaining between them. The CDR3 extends over 15 amino acids. Germline V gene lookup returns CDR1 MNHEY and CDR2 SMNVEV (reference sequence).